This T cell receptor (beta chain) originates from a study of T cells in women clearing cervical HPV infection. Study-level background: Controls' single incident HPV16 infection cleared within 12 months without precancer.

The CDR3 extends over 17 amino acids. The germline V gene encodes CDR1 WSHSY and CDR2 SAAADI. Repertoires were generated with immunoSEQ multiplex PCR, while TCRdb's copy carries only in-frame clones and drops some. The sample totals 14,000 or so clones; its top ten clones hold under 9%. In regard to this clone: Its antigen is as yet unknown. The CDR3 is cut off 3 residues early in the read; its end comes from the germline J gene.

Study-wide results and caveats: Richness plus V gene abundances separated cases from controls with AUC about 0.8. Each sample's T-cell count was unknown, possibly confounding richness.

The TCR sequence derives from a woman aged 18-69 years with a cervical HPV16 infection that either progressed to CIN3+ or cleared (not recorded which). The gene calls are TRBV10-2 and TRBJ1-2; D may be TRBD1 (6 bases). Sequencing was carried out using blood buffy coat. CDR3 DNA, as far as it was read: TGCGCCAGCACCCTCCCGACTAGCGGGGGGGCTCGTAATGAC. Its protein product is CASTLPTSGGARND. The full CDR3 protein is CASTLPTSGGARNDYTF.